The 30 T cell receptor beta chains below were found in one sample sequenced in a study of cytomegalovirus exposure and HLA in healthy donors. PCR was performed using 60 Vbeta and 13 Jbeta primers. Some clones are missing from TCRdb's copy, which holds only in-frame ones; the method was immunoSEQ multiplex PCR. Of around 95,000 clones in the sample, about 83% were seen once. Sequencing used PBMCs. Source of these receptors: a female donor in good health and CMV-seropositive.

The chain recombines TRBV2 with TRBJ2-7; 7 positions agree with TRBD1. V dropped 8 bases and J dropped 0; count of bases not matched to a gene: 4. This CDR3 spans 13 amino acids. Germline CDR1 and CDR2: SNHLY and FYNNEI. As DNA, the CDR3 is TGTGCCAGCGTGACAGGGAGCTCCTACGAGCAGTACTTC. Translating gives CASVTGSSYEQYF.

With respect to this clone: The junction and the germline gene differ at one end; a read error may be behind it. V gene TRBV6-6 combines with J gene TRBJ1-1, with 7 bases fitting TRBD1. The CDR3 covers 12 residues. Germline CDR1 MNHNY, CDR2 SVGAGI (reference sequence). CDR3 coding DNA: TGTGCCAGCAGTGCGGACCCGGGACAGTGGATCTTT. As protein: CASSADPGQWIF.

This chain uses TRBV11-2 with TRBJ2-3, with TRBD2 matching over 7 bases. The trim removed 6 bases at V and 2 bases at J, leaving 8 bases unmatched. The germline CDR1 and CDR2 sequences are SGHAT and FQNNGV. The CDR3 runs 15 residues. The CDR3 reads CASRLTGLHTDTQYF. The CDR3 nucleotides read TGTGCCAGCAGGTTAACGGGACTACACACAGATACGCAGTATTTT. Filled out from reference TRBV11-2 and TRBJ2-3, the complete variable domain reads EAGVAQSPRYKIIEKRQSVAFWCNPISGHATLYWYQQILGQGPKLLIQFQNNGVVDDSQLPKDRFSAERLKGVDSTLKIQPAKLEDSAVYLCASRLTGLHTDTQYFGPGTRLTVL.

The rearrangement uses TRBV27 and TRBJ2-5; TRBD2 matches at 14 bases. V shed 8 bases and J 7 bases; nucleotides not matched to a gene: 12. Looked up from germline, CDR1 is MNHEY and CDR2 is SMNVEV (reference sequence). There are 16 residues in the CDR3. The CDR3 region has the DNA TGTGCCAGCGGCCCGGGACTAGCGGGAGAAGGGGGGACCCAGTACTTC. Amino acid sequence: CASGPGLAGEGGTQYF.

The V and J genes are TRBV4-1 and TRBJ2-1; TRBD2 is a possible D gene (5 bases). V was shortened by 6 bases and J by 7 bases, with 7 bases between the two germline ends. The CDR3 sequence is 11 residues long. Germline V lookup: CDR1 MGHRA, CDR2 YSYEKL. CDR3 sequence: CASREANEQFF. CDR3 DNA: TGCGCCAGCAGGGAGGCGAATGAGCAGTTCTTC.

The V and J genes are TRBV5-1 and TRBJ2-2, with D perhaps TRBD2 (6 bases). V was pared by 0 bases and J by 7 bases, with 13 bases between. Germline assignment: CDR1 SGHRS and CDR2 YFSETQ. The CDR3 runs 15 residues. This CDR3 is CASSLGGLGGGELFF. CDR3 in DNA: TGCGCCAGCAGCTTGGGGGGACTCGGTGGCGGGGAGCTGTTTTTT.

Here the CDR3 DNA reads TGTGCCAGCAGGCCGACAGGGGAGGACAATCAGCCCCAGCATTTT. It specifies CASRPTGEDNQPQHF. The chain uses TRBV6-5 and TRBJ1-5; TRBD1 agrees at 8 bases. This CDR3 is 15 amino acids long. From germline, CDR1 is MNHEY and CDR2 SVGAGI. With 6 bases clipped from V and 3 bases from J, the junction kept 7 bases outside the gene matches.

The rearrangement joins TRBV30 to TRBJ2-1; no reliable D call. V lost 2 bases, J lost 10 bases, and 15 bases lay in between. This CDR3 has 13 residues. Germline CDR1 and CDR2: GTSNPN and SVGIG (reference sequence). DNA of the CDR3: TGTGCCTGGAGTCAGCAAAGAAGACACGAGCAGTTCTTC. This translates into CAWSQQRRHEQFF.

The rearrangement links TRBV4-1 to TRBJ2-7; tentative D call: TRBD2 (6 bases). Germline CDR1 MGHRA, CDR2 YSYEKL. The CDR3 length is 11 residues. Trimming removed 4 bases at V and 5 bases at J, with 6 bases between. In nucleotides, the CDR3 is TGCGCCAGCAGCCCGGGGGACGAGCAGTACTTC. Its protein product is CASSPGDEQYF.

This chain connects TRBV2 to TRBJ1-2; D possibly corresponds to TRBD1 (5 bases). Germline CDR1 and CDR2: SNHLY and FYNNEI. Trimming stripped 5 bases from V and 3 bases from J, with 19 bases between. The length of the CDR3 is 16 residues. The chain's CDR3 is CASSSRGNELDYGYTF. The DNA for the CDR3 is TGTGCCAGCAGTTCAAGGGGTAACGAGTTAGACTATGGCTACACCTTC.

V and J are TRBV5-1 and TRBJ2-3; 10 nucleotides agree with TRBD2. The V segment lost 0 bases and the J segment 3 bases; nucleotides outside the gene matches: 1. CDR3 length equals 15 residues. Germline CDR1 reads SGHRS; CDR2 reads YFSETQ. DNA for the CDR3: TGCGCCAGCAGCTTGGTTAGCGGGAGGACAGATACGCAGTATTTT. It translates to CASSLVSGRTDTQYF.

The chain uses TRBV5-1 and TRBJ2-5, with 9 bases lining up with TRBD2. The CDR3 length is 15 residues. J was trimmed by 1 base and V by 8 bases; bases with no gene match: 9. The germline V gene encodes CDR1 SGHRS and CDR2 YFSETQ. The CDR3 reads CASNGASGAQETQYF. The CDR3, as DNA: TGCGCCAGTAACGGGGCTAGCGGGGCCCAAGAGACCCAGTACTTC.

J is TRBJ2-5 and V is TRBV28; tentative D call: TRBD1 (7 bases). V was trimmed by 7 bases and J by 2 bases, leaving 11 bases between them. Germline CDR1 reads MDHEN; CDR2 reads SYDVKM. This CDR3 region has 13 residues. CDR3 region: CASISGGQETQYF. CDR3 in DNA: TGTGCCAGCATTTCAGGGGGGCAAGAGACCCAGTACTTC.

This chain links TRBV13 with TRBJ2-6, with D unclear. The germline V and J ends were trimmed by 4 bases and 0 bases, with 10 bases remaining between them. This CDR3 comprises 16 residues. CDR1 is PRHDT, CDR2 FYEKMQ, per germline (reference sequence). The chain's CDR3 is CASSSHEPSGANVLTF. CDR3 nucleotides: TGTGCCAGCAGCTCCCACGAGCCCTCTGGGGCCAACGTCCTGACTTTC.

V is TRBV4-1 and J is TRBJ2-7; possible D gene TRBD2, 5 bases. V was trimmed by 3 bases and J by 2 bases, leaving 17 bases between them. The CDR3 is 16 residues long. From germline, CDR1 is MGHRA and CDR2 YSYEKL. The CDR3 here is CASSHVAPGSAYEQYF. The CDR3 DNA is TGCGCCAGCAGCCACGTAGCCCCGGGGAGCGCCTACGAGCAGTACTTC.

This chain connects TRBV10-3 to TRBJ1-1; the D gene is possibly TRBD1 (5 bases). The V end was cut by 5 bases, the J end by 4 bases, with 17 bases between. The CDR3 runs to 15 residues. In germline, CDR1 is ENHRY, CDR2 SYGVKD. The CDR3 DNA follows: TGTGCCATCAGTCAGAGGCGGGGGGAGGGCACTGAAGCTTTCTTT. This gives the protein CAISQRRGEGTEAFF.

The V gene is TRBV5-1, the J gene TRBJ2-1, with 8 nucleotides matching TRBD1. The CDR3 spans 15 residues. Germline V gene lookup returns CDR1 SGHRS and CDR2 YFSETQ. V shed 1 base and J 6 bases; nucleotides not matched to a gene: 6. The CDR3: CASSLSTGGLNEQFF. The CDR3 DNA reads TGCGCCAGCAGCTTGAGCACAGGGGGTCTCAATGAGCAGTTCTTC.

The CDR3 nucleotides are TGCGCCAGCAGCCAGGGCCCGACAGAAAATAGCAATCAGCCCCAGCATTTT. Translation: CASSQGPTENSNQPQHF. This sequence joins TRBV4-1 and TRBJ1-5; TRBD1 might be the D (5 bases). Trimming cost V 3 bases and J 0 bases, with 15 bases left between them. This CDR3 has 17 residues. CDR1 is MGHRA, CDR2 YSYEKL, per germline.

This clone appeared a single time. The chain joins TRBV9 to TRBJ1-1; 7 bases fit TRBD1. This CDR3 spans 15 amino acids. Per germline, CDR1 SGDLS and CDR2 YYNGEE. V was pared by 0 bases and J by 6 bases, with 8 bases of the junction left unmatched. CDR3 sequence: CASSVVEVQGAEAFF. The CDR3 DNA reads TGTGCCAGCAGCGTAGTCGAAGTTCAGGGGGCTGAAGCTTTCTTT.

The chain is built from TRBV28 and TRBJ2-6, with a tentative D call TRBD2 (6 bases). The V and J ends lost 1 base and 13 bases respectively, with 17 bases between them. The CDR3 runs to 15 residues. From germline, CDR1 is MDHEN and CDR2 SYDVKM. In DNA, the CDR3 is TGTGCCAGCAGTTTATACCTCGGCAGGGACTCTGTCCTGACTTTC. Translated, it gives CASSLYLGRDSVLTF.

The chain is built from TRBV29-1 and TRBJ1-2; D is unresolved. The length of the CDR3 is 13 residues. Germline CDR1 reads SQVTM; CDR2 reads ANQGSEA. V was shortened by 2 bases and J by 5 bases, with 12 bases between the two germline ends. The DNA for the CDR3 is TGCAGCGTTGAACTCGGGTTATCGTATGGCTACACCTTC. Residues: CSVELGLSYGYTF.

J is TRBJ1-4 and V is TRBV5-6; 7 bases fit TRBD1. V lost 2 bases and J lost 7; bases outside the gene matches: 11. The CDR3 extends over 16 amino acids. Germline lookup yields CDR1 SGHDT and CDR2 YYEEEE. CDR3 coding DNA: TGTGCCAGCAGCTTAAAAACAGGGGTGAAGTTTGAAAAACTGTTTTTT. It encodes CASSLKTGVKFEKLFF.

The chain joins TRBV2 to TRBJ2-1; perhaps TRBD2 as D (6 bases). CDR3 length: 14 amino acids. From germline, CDR1 is SNHLY and CDR2 FYNNEI. The germline V and J ends were trimmed by 5 bases and 2 bases, with 10 bases remaining between them. Here the CDR3 DNA reads TGTGCCAGCAGTACCCCGGGGGCCTACAATGAGCAGTTCTTC. It specifies CASSTPGAYNEQFF.

This clone showed up just once. The genes are TRBV7-6 and TRBJ2-4; TRBD2 aligns across 13 bases. Trimming at V came to 2 bases and at J to 8 bases, leaving 12 bases not matched to a gene. The V gene's germline CDR1 is SGHVS and CDR2 FNYEAQ. The CDR3 is 18 residues long. The DNA for the CDR3 is TGTGCCAGCAGCTTAACTAGCGGGGGGGCCAGTCTCAACCACATTCAGTACTTC. This encodes CASSLTSGGASLNHIQYF. The full variable domain, in which reference TRBV7-6 and TRBJ2-4 provide the parts outside the CDR3, is GAGVSQSPRYKVTKRGQDVALRCDPISGHVSLYWYRQALGQGPEFLTYFNYEAQQDKSGLPNDRFSAERPEGSISTLTIQRTEQRDSAMYRCASSLTSGGASLNHIQYFGAGTRLSVL.

The V and J genes are TRBV14 and TRBJ2-1, with D possibly matching TRBD1 (6 bases). CDR1 is SGHDN and CDR2 is FVKESK in the germline V gene. V was trimmed by 5 bases and J by 0 bases, leaving 14 bases between them. This CDR3 contains 16 residues. The CDR3 coding sequence is TGTGCCAGCAGCTCCCGGACAGTAAGCTCCTACAATGAGCAGTTCTTC. Amino acid sequence: CASSSRTVSSYNEQFF.

V is TRBV11-2 and J is TRBJ2-1; 7 positions match TRBD1. Germline CDR1 SGHAT, CDR2 FQNNGV. The CDR3 covers 15 residues. V shed 2 bases, J shed 0 bases, and the junction held 1 base outside the gene matches. The CDR3 region is CASSLRDSSYNEQFF. The CDR3 DNA reads as TGTGCCAGCAGCTTACGGGACAGCTCCTACAATGAGCAGTTCTTC.

V usage is TRBV28 and J usage is TRBJ2-7, with D tentatively TRBD2 (5 bases). Trimming pared 4 bases from V and 0 bases from J, leaving 13 bases between. The CDR3 totals 15 residues. Germline-derived CDR1 and CDR2 are MDHEN and SYDVKM. In DNA form, the CDR3 reads TGTGCCAGCAGTTCCCCACTAGGAAACTCCTACGAGCAGTACTTC. Residues: CASSSPLGNSYEQYF.

The rearrangement links TRBV9 to TRBJ1-4; the D is unclear. The CDR3 is made up of 15 amino acids. The V gene lost 4 bases and the J gene lost 0 bases, with 10 bases spanning the gap. Germline V gene sequence: CDR1 SGDLS, CDR2 YYNGEE. CDR3 sequence: CASSYMASTNEKLFF. CDR3 bases: TGTGCCAGCAGCTACATGGCATCAACTAATGAAAAACTGTTTTTT. The entire variable domain, with the rest obtained from reference TRBV9 and TRBJ1-4, is as follows: DSGVTQTPKHLITATGQRVTLRCSPRSGDLSVYWYQQSLDQGLQFLIQYYNGEERAKGNILERFSAQQFPDLHSELNLSSLELGDSALYFCASSYMASTNEKLFFGSGTQLSVL.

This clone was found a few times. The J gene is TRBJ1-3, the V gene TRBV30; the D gene is possibly TRBD1 (5 bases). Germline V gives CDR1 GTSNPN, CDR2 SVGIG (reference sequence). This CDR3 spans 21 amino acids. Trimming shortened V by 2 bases and J by 2 bases, and 31 bases separated the two germline ends. CDR3 amino acids: CAWSPASVAPSRGFAGNTIYF. DNA for the CDR3: TGTGCCTGGAGTCCCGCCAGTGTCGCCCCGTCGCGGGGGTTTGCTGGAAACACCATATATTTT.

The V gene is TRBV4-1, the J gene TRBJ2-5; 9 positions agree with TRBD1. CDR1 is MGHRA, CDR2 YSYEKL, per germline. The junction had 1 base not matched to a gene; V was cut back by 3 bases and J by 2 bases. This CDR3 is built from 14 residues. CDR3 coding DNA: TGCGCCAGCAGCCACGGACAGGGGCAAGAGACCCAGTACTTC. Translating gives CASSHGQGQETQYF.